This T cell receptor beta chain stems from a study of blood T cell repertoires in COVID-19. Study background: From the United States, Italy and Spain came samples of acute and convalescent COVID-19. T cells, B-cell-depleted T cells, or PBMCs provided the cDNA or gDNA that served as material.

Per the original methods: Counts of nucleated cells, estimated from reference gene primer amplification, were obtained. Produced via immunoSEQ multiplex PCR; TCRdb's table is partial and in-frame only. The V and J calls and clone size were taken over from that table, and D and trimming were inferred from the DNA. The sample lists fewer than 200,000 clones, about 88% occurring once. Sequenced: peripheral blood. This TCR derives from a man between 60 and 75 years old with acute or convalescent COVID-19.

The chain's CDR3 is CASSLEGTANTEAFF. The CDR3 coding sequence is TGTGCCAGCAGCTTGGAAGGGACAGCGAACACTGAAGCTTTCTTT. The chain carries TRBV7-9 and TRBJ1-1; 7 bases align to TRBD1. The length of the CDR3 is 15 residues. With 3 bases clipped from V and 1 base from J, the junction kept 5 bases outside the gene matches. In germline, CDR1 is SEHNR, CDR2 FQNEAQ (reference sequence).